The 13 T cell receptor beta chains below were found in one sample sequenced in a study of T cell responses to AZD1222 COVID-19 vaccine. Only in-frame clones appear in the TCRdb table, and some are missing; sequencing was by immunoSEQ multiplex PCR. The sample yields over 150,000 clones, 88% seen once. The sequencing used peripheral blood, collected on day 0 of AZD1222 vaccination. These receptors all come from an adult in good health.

The CDR3 loop is CASSFRDSTYGYTF. In DNA, the CDR3 is TGTGCCAGCAGCTTCCGGGACAGCACATATGGCTACACCTTC. The chain joins TRBV7-2 to TRBJ1-2; TRBD1 matches at 7 bases. Unmatched junction bases numbered 6, after V lost 3 bases and J lost 5 bases. This CDR3 spans 14 amino acids. Germline CDR1 SGHTA, CDR2 FQGNSA.

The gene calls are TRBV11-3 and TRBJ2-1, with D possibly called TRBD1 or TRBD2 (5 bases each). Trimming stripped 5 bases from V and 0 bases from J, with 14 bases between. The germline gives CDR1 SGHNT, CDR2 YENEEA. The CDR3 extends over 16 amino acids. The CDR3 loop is CASSMGTNPSYNEQFF. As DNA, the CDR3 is TGTGCCAGCAGCATGGGGACCAACCCCTCCTACAATGAGCAGTTCTTC. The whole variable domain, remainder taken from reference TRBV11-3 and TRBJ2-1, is EAGVVQSPRYKIIEKKQPVAFWCNPISGHNTLYWYLQNLGQGPELLIRYENEEAVDDSQLPKDRFSAERLKGVDSTLKIQPAELGDSAVYLCASSMGTNPSYNEQFFGPGTRLTVL.

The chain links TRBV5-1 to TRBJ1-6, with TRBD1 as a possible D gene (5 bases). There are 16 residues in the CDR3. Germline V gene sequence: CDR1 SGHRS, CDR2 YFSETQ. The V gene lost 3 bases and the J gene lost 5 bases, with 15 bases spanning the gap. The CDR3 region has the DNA TGCGCCAGCAGCTCCTCCCCCCAGGGTGATAATTCACCCCTCCACTTT. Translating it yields CASSSSPQGDNSPLHF.

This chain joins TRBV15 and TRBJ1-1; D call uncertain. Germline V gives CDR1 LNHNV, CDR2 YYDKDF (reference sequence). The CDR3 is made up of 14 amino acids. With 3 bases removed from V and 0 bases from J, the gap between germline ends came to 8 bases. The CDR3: CATSRAGLNTEAFF. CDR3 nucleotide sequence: TGTGCCACCAGCAGGGCCGGGCTGAACACTGAAGCTTTCTTT.

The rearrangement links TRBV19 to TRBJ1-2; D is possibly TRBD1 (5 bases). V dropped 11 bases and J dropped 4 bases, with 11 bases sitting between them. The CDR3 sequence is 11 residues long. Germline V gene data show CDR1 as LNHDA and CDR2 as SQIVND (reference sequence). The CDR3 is CAPGGFYGYTF. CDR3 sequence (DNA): TGTGCCCCCGGGGGGTTCTATGGCTACACCTTC.

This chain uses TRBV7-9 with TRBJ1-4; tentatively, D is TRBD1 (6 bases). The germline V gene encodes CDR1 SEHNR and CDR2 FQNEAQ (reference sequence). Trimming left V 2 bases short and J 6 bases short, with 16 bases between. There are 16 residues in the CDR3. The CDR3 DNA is TGTGCCAGCAGCTTATCCCTGACAGGAGGGGATGAAAAACTGTTTTTT. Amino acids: CASSLSLTGGDEKLFF. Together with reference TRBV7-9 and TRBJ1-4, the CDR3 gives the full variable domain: DTGVSQNPRHKITKRGQNVTFRCDPISEHNRLYWYRQTLGQGPEFLTYFQNEAQLEKSRLLSDRFSAERPKGSFSTLEIQRTEQGDSAMYLCASSLSLTGGDEKLFFGSGTQLSVL.

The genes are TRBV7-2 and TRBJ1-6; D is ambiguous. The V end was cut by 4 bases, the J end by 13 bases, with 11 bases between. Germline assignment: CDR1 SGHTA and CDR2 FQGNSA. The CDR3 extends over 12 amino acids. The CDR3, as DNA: TGTGCCAGCAGCTCACCTGTATTTCCCCTCCACTTT. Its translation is CASSSPVFPLHF.

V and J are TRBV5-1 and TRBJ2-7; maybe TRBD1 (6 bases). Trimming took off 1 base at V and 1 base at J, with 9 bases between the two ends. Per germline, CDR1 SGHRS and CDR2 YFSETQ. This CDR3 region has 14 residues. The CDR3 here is CASSLSTGSYEQYF. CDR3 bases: TGCGCCAGCAGCTTGTCAACAGGGTCCTACGAGCAGTACTTC.

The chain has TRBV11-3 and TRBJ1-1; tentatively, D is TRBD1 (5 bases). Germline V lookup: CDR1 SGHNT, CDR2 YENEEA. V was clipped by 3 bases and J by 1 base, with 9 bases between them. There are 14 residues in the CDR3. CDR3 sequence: CASSLQGENTEAFF. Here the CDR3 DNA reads TGTGCCAGCAGCTTGCAGGGCGAGAACACTGAAGCTTTCTTT.

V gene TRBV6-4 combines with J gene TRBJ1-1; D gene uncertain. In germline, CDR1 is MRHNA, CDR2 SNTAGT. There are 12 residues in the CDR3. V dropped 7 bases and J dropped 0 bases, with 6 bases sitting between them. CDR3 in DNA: TGTGCCAGCAAAACAATGAACACTGAAGCTTTCTTT. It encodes CASKTMNTEAFF.

DNA of the CDR3: TGTGCCATCAGTGAGTCTTCTGAGGGGGCGTCTGGAAAACTGTTTTTT. It codes for CAISESSEGASGKLFF. This chain uses TRBV10-3 with TRBJ1-4; 7 bases fit TRBD1. CDR1 is ENHRY and CDR2 is SYGVKD in the germline V gene. After removal of 0 bases from V and 10 bases from J, the junction contained 11 bases not matched to a gene. The CDR3 runs 16 residues.

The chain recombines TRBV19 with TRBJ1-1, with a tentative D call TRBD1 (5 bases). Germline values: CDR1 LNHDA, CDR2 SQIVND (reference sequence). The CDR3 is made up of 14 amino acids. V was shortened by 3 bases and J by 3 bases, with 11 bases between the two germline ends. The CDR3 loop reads CASSIPGTHTEAFF. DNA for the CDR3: TGTGCCAGTAGTATTCCCGGGACCCACACTGAAGCTTTCTTT.

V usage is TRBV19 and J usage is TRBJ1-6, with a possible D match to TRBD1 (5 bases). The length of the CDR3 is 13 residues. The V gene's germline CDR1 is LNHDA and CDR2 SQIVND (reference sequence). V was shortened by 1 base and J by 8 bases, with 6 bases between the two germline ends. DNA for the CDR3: TGTGCCAGTAGTATAGCCAGGGATTCACCCCTCCACTTT. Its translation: CASSIARDSPLHF.